This T cell receptor beta chain is drawn from a study of T-cell memory formation after mild COVID-19. Study-level points and caveats: Contracting CD4+ clones sat mainly in CM and EM; CD8+ in EMRA. The study found balanced CD4/CD8 in clones contracting day 15 to 85 and a CD4+ lean in later expanders.

Only a few counts were recorded for this clonotype. The antigen is not known. Using its own MiXCR run on the 5' RACE reads, TCRdb lists one record per CDR3 protein. The table includes a few hundred thousand distinct CDR3 sequences, roughly a fifth detected once. V was pared by 11 bases and J by 7 bases, with 15 bases between. CDR1 and CDR2 from the germline V gene are ENHRY and SYGVKD. CDR3 size: 13 residues. This receptor was obtained from an adult woman who had mild COVID-19 (a few samples of this study predate the infection). Cell type and time point are not known. The chain couples TRBV10-3 to TRBJ1-6; possible D gene TRBD1, 5 bases. Sequencing was performed on PBMCs or a T cell subset sorted from them (not recorded which). CDR3 DNA sequence: TGTGCCGTGAGGGACCCCCACAATTCACCCCTCCACTTT. Translation gives CAVRDPHNSPLHF.